The rows below give T cell receptor beta chains drawn from one sample of a study of T cells in Graves' hyperthyroidism and ophthalmopathy. TCRdb reprocessed the multiplex PCR reads with MiXCR, giving one entry per CDR3 protein. The sample contains roughly 720,000 distinct CDR3 sequences, approximately 15% of which appear only once. Sample: blood. These receptors were collected from a man aged 50 to 59 with Graves' hyperthyroidism. Both conserved end residues are part of each CDR3. The D gene is left open where the match is weak. Clone size appears in some rows only: once, few, many, or a class for an expanded clone.

>TRBJ1-1|TRBV3-1|many|NA
CASSQGVYTEAFF
TGTGCCAGCAGCCAAGGGGTTTACACTGAAGCTTTCTTT
>TRBJ2-3|TRBV2|NA|TRBD2
CASSWRPSGATDTQYF
TGTGCCAGCAGCTGGAGGCCTAGCGGGGCCACAGATACGCAGTATTTT
>TRBJ2-5|TRBV28|few|NA
CASSTAGLQETQYF
TGTGCCAGCAGTACCGCGGGGCTACAAGAGACCCAGTACTTC
>TRBJ2-5|TRBV28|few|TRBD2
CASGTIAGVLETQYF
TGTGCCAGCGGGACTATAGCGGGAGTTTTAGAGACCCAGTACTTC
>TRBJ1-1|TRBV20-1|many|TRBD1
CSARHRGPEAFF
TGCAGTGCTAGACACAGGGGACCTGAAGCTTTCTTT
>TRBJ1-2|TRBV7-2|NA|NA
CASSLYGDVKGYTF
TGTGCCAGCAGCTTATATGGAGATGTAAAGGGCTACACCTTC
>TRBJ1-4|TRBV19|many|NA
CASSISDSNEKLFF
TGTGCCAGTAGTATTTCCGACAGTAATGAAAAACTGTTTTTT
>TRBJ1-2|TRBV24-1|many|NA
CATSDRTDYGYTF
TGTGCCACCAGTGACAGGACAGATTATGGCTACACCTTC
>TRBJ1-3|TRBV2|many|TRBD1
CASRLRDRRTSGNTIYF
TGTGCCAGCAGACTCCGGGACAGGAGGACCTCTGGAAACACCATATATTTT
>TRBJ2-2|TRBV7-6|NA|NA
CASSLDLMNTGELFF
TGTGCCAGCAGCTTAGACCTGATGAACACCGGGGAGCTGTTTTTT
>TRBJ2-1|TRBV30|many|TRBD2
CAWSVLAGFSDEQFF
TGTGCCTGGAGTGTATTAGCGGGTTTCTCGGATGAGCAGTTCTTC
>TRBJ2-3|TRBV6-1|many|NA
CASRHPQGHSTDTQYF
TGTGCCAGCAGGCATCCTCAGGGACATAGCACAGATACGCAGTATTTT
>TRBJ2-7|TRBV2|NA|NA
CASSEAGPGYEQYF
TGTGCCAGCAGTGAAGCCGGCCCGGGCTACGAGCAGTACTTC
>TRBJ2-3|TRBV6-1|NA|TRBD1
CASSYAGQVPDTQYF
TGTGCCAGCAGTTACGCGGGACAGGTTCCAGATACGCAGTATTTT
>TRBJ2-3|TRBV7-9|many|NA
CASLSITTLTDTQYF
TGTGCCAGCCTATCCATTACTACCCTCACAGATACGCAGTATTTT
>TRBJ1-1|TRBV12-3/TRBV12-4|many|NA
CASSRWGLNTEAFF
TGTGCCAGCAGCCGCTGGGGGTTGAACACTGAAGCTTTCTTT
>TRBJ1-2|TRBV11-2|many|NA
CASSPLSGTKFPWGYTF
TGTGCCAGCAGTCCGCTCTCCGGGACAAAGTTTCCTTGGGGCTACACCTTC
>TRBJ2-7|TRBV28|many|TRBD2
CASSTLAGVLYEQYF
TGTGCCAGCAGTACTTTAGCGGGAGTGCTCTACGAGCAGTACTTC
>TRBJ2-7|TRBV27|few|TRBD2
CARGRGYEQYF
TGTGCACGGGGGAGGGGCTACGAGCAGTACTTC
>TRBJ2-1|TRBV24-1|many|NA
CATSDPAAKSSYNEQFF
TGTGCCACCAGTGACCCCGCAGCGAAGAGCTCCTACAATGAGCAGTTCTTC
>TRBJ1-2|TRBV28|many|NA
CAIWGRSDGYTF
TGTGCCATATGGGGGCGGTCGGATGGCTACACCTTC
>TRBJ2-7|TRBV20-1|NA|TRBD2
CSARIPGLGSYEQYF
TGCAGTGCTAGGATACCGGGACTAGGTTCCTACGAGCAGTACTTC
>TRBJ2-7|TRBV29-1|many|NA
CSVGSPGEQYF
TGCAGCGTTGGTTCCCCTGGCGAGCAGTACTTC
>TRBJ1-2|TRBV2|many|TRBD1
CASRLDRGRDGYTF
TGTGCCAGCAGGTTAGACAGGGGGCGTGATGGCTACACCTTC
>TRBJ1-5|TRBV4-1|NA|TRBD1
CASSKGRGQVNQPQHF
TGCGCCAGCAGCAAGGGGCGGGGACAGGTGAATCAGCCCCAGCATTTT
>TRBJ1-1|TRBV7-9|NA|TRBD1
CASTDRGRATEAFF
TGTGCCAGCACTGACAGGGGCCGCGCCACTGAAGCTTTCTTT
>TRBJ1-1|TRBV28|NA|NA
CASSQQGFEAFF
TGTGCCAGCAGTCAACAGGGTTTTGAAGCTTTCTTT
>TRBJ2-7|TRBV7-9|many|NA
CASSPRAGSSYEQYF
TGTGCCAGCAGCCCCCGCGCGGGGAGCTCCTACGAGCAGTACTTC
>TRBJ1-5|TRBV19|NA|NA
CATRGDFSNQPQHF
TGTGCCACTAGAGGAGATTTTAGCAATCAGCCCCAGCATTTT
>TRBJ2-1|TRBV27|many|NA
CASSSELFYNEQFF
TGTGCCAGCAGTTCAGAGCTGTTCTACAATGAGCAGTTCTTC
>TRBJ1-6|TRBV18|few|NA
CASSPPNGGGALALHF
TGTGCCAGCTCACCACCGAACGGCGGGGGAGCTTTAGCCCTCCACTTT
>TRBJ2-2|TRBV24-1|NA|TRBD2
CATSDPGTSGMNGELFF
TGTGCCACCAGTGATCCCGGGACTAGCGGCATGAACGGGGAGCTGTTTTTT
>TRBJ2-6|TRBV24-1|few|NA
CATSDIPDRHSGANVLTF
TGTGCCACCAGTGATATCCCGGACAGACACTCTGGGGCCAACGTCCTGACTTTC
>TRBJ1-2|TRBV25-1|NA|NA
CASSEVGNNYGYTF
TGTGCCAGCAGCGAAGTCGGGAATAACTATGGCTACACCTTC
>TRBJ2-7|TRBV11-2|many|TRBD1
CASSGHRGFGYEQYF
TGTGCCAGCAGCGGACACAGGGGTTTTGGGTACGAGCAGTACTTC
>TRBJ1-2|TRBV2|many|TRBD1
CASSAVTGGNGYTF
TGTGCCAGCAGTGCCGTAACAGGGGGAAATGGCTACACCTTC
>TRBJ2-7|TRBV9|many|TRBD1
CASSATGTGREQYF
TGTGCCAGCAGCGCCACCGGGACAGGGCGTGAGCAGTACTTC
>TRBJ2-6|TRBV6-1|NA|NA
CASRTRQLSGANVLTF
TGTGCCAGCAGGACACGACAGCTCTCTGGGGCCAACGTCCTGACTTTC
>TRBJ2-5|TRBV28|many|TRBD2
CASSSRLAGVLETQYF
TGTGCCAGCAGTTCACGACTAGCGGGAGTCTTAGAGACCCAGTACTTC
>TRBJ2-1|TRBV15|NA|TRBD2
CATSRVSSGREVNEQFF
TGTGCCACCAGCAGAGTCTCAAGCGGGAGGGAGGTCAATGAGCAGTTCTTC
>TRBJ2-1|TRBV14|NA|NA
CASSEDRTLYNEQFF
TGTGCCAGCAGTGAAGACAGGACTCTCTACAATGAGCAGTTCTTC
>TRBJ2-1|TRBV7-9|few|NA
CASSLVTQDEQFF
TGTGCCAGCAGCTTAGTTACGCAGGATGAGCAGTTCTTC
>TRBJ2-3|TRBV7-2|many|NA
CASSSRQSTDTQYF
TGTGCCAGCAGCTCCAGACAGAGCACAGATACGCAGTATTTT
>TRBJ2-7|TRBV14|few|NA
CASSQEAPFYEQYF
TGTGCCAGCAGCCAGGAGGCCCCGTTCTACGAGCAGTACTTC
>TRBJ2-2|TRBV27|NA|TRBD2
CASSSIIGLAGIRSGELFF
TGTGCCAGCAGCTCGATCATTGGACTAGCGGGGATAAGGTCCGGGGAGCTGTTTTTT
>TRBJ1-5|TRBV28|NA|TRBD1
CASSGTGAVNQPQHF
TGTGCCAGCAGTGGGACAGGGGCCGTCAATCAGCCCCAGCATTTT
>TRBJ1-6|TRBV18|NA|NA
CASSPLPADRPNSPLHF
TGTGCCAGCTCACCCCTCCCAGCTGATCGGCCGAATTCACCCCTCCACTTT
>TRBJ2-1|TRBV28|many|TRBD1
CASSIGRGRNEQFF
TGTGCCAGCAGTATTGGCAGGGGGAGAAATGAGCAGTTCTTC
>TRBJ2-2|TRBV7-6|NA|NA
CASSSPYDTGELFF
TGTGCCAGCAGCTCACCCTACGACACCGGGGAGCTGTTTTTT
>TRBJ1-5|TRBV10-1|few|TRBD1
CASSLKPGQGGDQPQHF
TGCGCCAGCAGTCTAAAACCGGGACAGGGGGGCGATCAGCCCCAGCATTTT
>TRBJ2-3|TRBV20-1|NA|TRBD2
CSAETPGGLAGPTDTQYF
TGCAGTGCTGAAACTCCAGGGGGACTAGCGGGTCCCACAGATACGCAGTATTTT
>TRBJ2-1|TRBV20-1|NA|NA
CSARAREISYNEQFF
TGCAGTGCTAGGGCCAGGGAAATTAGCTACAATGAGCAGTTCTTC
>TRBJ1-4|TRBV10-3|many|NA
CAISERSPDLNEKLFF
TGTGCCATCAGTGAGCGGTCGCCAGATCTTAATGAAAAACTGTTTTTT
>TRBJ2-1|TRBV2|many|TRBD2
CASSDPSGSSFFNEQFF
TGTGCCAGCAGTGACCCTAGCGGGAGCTCTTTTTTCAATGAGCAGTTCTTC